The clone carrying this T cell receptor (beta chain) was observed a handful of times. What it recognizes is unknown. The ends were cut back, 3 bases at V and 6 bases at J, with 7 bases in the middle. This CDR3 contains 12 residues. Germline CDR1 reads SNHLY; CDR2 reads FYNNEI. Sorting of CD4+ naive, central memory, regulatory and stem cell-like memory cells was performed via CD45RO/CCR7/CD25/CD127/CD95/CD27. Expressed TCRB transcripts were sequenced, since all the RNA that had been isolated was reverse transcribed. TCRdb keeps only in-frame clones here, not all; method: immunoSEQ multiplex PCR. The sample includes a few hundred thousand clones, about 15% of them seen just once. This entry belongs to a study of beta chain features in type 1 diabetes. Study-wide points: Reduced insertions and increased deletions marked VDJ junctions in type 1 diabetes patients. Moderate yet significant TCRB CDR3 shortening was seen in Type 1 diabetes patients in all four CD4+ subsets.

The sequenced sample was naive CD4+ T cells from blood. This TCR was sampled from a man aged 25-45 years in good health. This chain joins TRBV2 and TRBJ2-3; no firm D call. The CDR3 sequence is CASSDGQDTQYF. CDR3 sequence (DNA): TGTGCCAGCAGTGACGGCCAGGATACGCAGTATTTT.